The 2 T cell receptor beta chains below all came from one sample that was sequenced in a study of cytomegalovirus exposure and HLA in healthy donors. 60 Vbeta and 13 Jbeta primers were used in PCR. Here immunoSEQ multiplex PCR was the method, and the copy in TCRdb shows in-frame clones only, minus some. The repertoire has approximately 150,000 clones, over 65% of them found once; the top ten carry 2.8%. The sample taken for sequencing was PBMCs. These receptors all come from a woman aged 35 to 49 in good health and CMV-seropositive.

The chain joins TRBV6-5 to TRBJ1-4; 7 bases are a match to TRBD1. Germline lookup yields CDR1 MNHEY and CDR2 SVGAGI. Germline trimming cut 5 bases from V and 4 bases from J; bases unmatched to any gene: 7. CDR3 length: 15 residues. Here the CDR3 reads CASSPPGQNNEKLFF. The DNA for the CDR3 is TGTGCCAGCAGTCCTCCGGGACAGAATAATGAAAAACTGTTTTTT.

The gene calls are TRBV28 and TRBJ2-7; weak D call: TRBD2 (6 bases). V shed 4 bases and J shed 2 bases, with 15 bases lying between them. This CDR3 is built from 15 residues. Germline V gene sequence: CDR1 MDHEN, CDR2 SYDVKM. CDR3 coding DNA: TGTGCCAGCAGTTCCGGGACTCGAGAAGCCTACGAGCAGTACTTC. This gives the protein CASSSGTREAYEQYF.